This T cell receptor (beta chain) was documented in a study of blood T cell repertoires in COVID-19. Authors' data handling: From reference gene primer amplification, estimates of nucleated cell counts were derived. Profiled with immunoSEQ multiplex PCR; TCRdb holds only in-frame clones, not every one. V and J calls and clone size come straight from that table; D and trimming were deduced from the DNA. The data contain some 270,000 clones, approximately 91% of them seen just once; the ten biggest clones take up around 2.1%. The length of the CDR3 is 12 residues. Germline CDR1 and CDR2: SQVTM and ANQGSEA. The ends lost 5 bases at V and 5 bases at J; junction bases unmatched: 3.

The TCR sequence derives from a man in his fifties with acute or convalescent COVID-19. V usage is TRBV29-1 and J usage is TRBJ2-5, with 9 nucleotides matching TRBD2. The source material was peripheral blood. The CDR3 is CSVRGGAETQYF. For the CDR3, the DNA is TGCAGCGTTCGCGGGGGGGCGGAGACCCAGTACTTC.